Following are 18 T cell receptor beta chains from one sample sequenced in a study of response to subunit inactivated influenza vaccine. Each CDR3 protein gets one entry after TCRdb re-called the RT-PCR reads with MiXCR. The sample holds approximately 700,000 distinct CDR3 sequences; 14% are singletons and the top ten take 5.5% to 8%. Sequenced material: PBMCs from blood, taken around two weeks before vaccination. These receptors were taken from a man aged 45-65 years who received an inactivated influenza vaccine.

The gene calls are TRBV6-2 or TRBV6-3 and TRBJ1-2, with TRBD1 identical over 8 bases. The germline V gene has CDR1 MNHEY and CDR2 SVGEGT. The CDR3 contains 13 residues. With V trimmed by 5 bases and J by 7 bases, 6 bases remained unmatched. Here the CDR3 DNA reads TGTGCCAGCAGTCGTCAGGGGACAGGTGGCTACACCTTC. It encodes CASSRQGTGGYTF.

The rearrangement uses TRBV27 and TRBJ2-7; weak D call: TRBD2 (6 bases). The germline V gene has CDR1 MNHEY and CDR2 SMNVEV (reference sequence). This CDR3 is 16 amino acids long. The V and J ends lost 1 base and 0 bases respectively, with 13 bases between them. CDR3 amino acids: CASSLFGGVSSYEQYF. In DNA form, the CDR3 reads TGTGCCAGCAGTTTATTCGGCGGGGTTAGCTCCTACGAGCAGTACTTC.

This clonotype has ten or more counts. The chain has TRBV12-3 or TRBV12-4 and TRBJ1-1; D unresolved. The CDR3 extends over 12 amino acids. V was shortened by 3 bases and J by 11 bases, with 13 bases between the two germline ends. The CDR3 nucleotides are TGTGCCAGCAGTTTGCCCGAGACTCTCGCTTTCTTT. Encoded protein: CASSLPETLAFF.

The rearrangement joins TRBV29-1 to TRBJ1-1; TRBD1 matches at 8 bases. There are 13 residues in the CDR3. The junction had 7 bases not matched to a gene; V was cut back by 5 bases and J by 5 bases. CDR1 is SQVTM and CDR2 is ANQGSEA in the germline V gene. CDR3 DNA sequence: TGCAGCGTTACCGGACAGGGAATTACTGAAGCTTTCTTT. Translated, it gives CSVTGQGITEAFF.

This clonotype was recorded a few times. The chain carries TRBV20-1 and TRBJ2-7, with 7 bases matching TRBD2. The CDR3 has 14 amino acids. The V and J ends lost 3 bases and 2 bases, in that order; junction bases with no gene match: 7. Per the germline V gene, CDR1 is DFQATT and CDR2 is SNEGSKA (reference sequence). The CDR3 loop is CSASPSSGAYEQYF. The CDR3 nucleotides are TGCAGTGCTAGCCCCTCCAGCGGGGCCTACGAGCAGTACTTC.

The rearrangement uses TRBV20-1 and TRBJ2-2, with a possible D match to TRBD1 (5 bases). V was pared by 1 base and J by 3 bases, with 9 bases between. The CDR3 spans 14 residues. Per germline, CDR1 DFQATT and CDR2 SNEGSKA (reference sequence). This chain's CDR3 is CSARAPGHTGELFF. As DNA, the CDR3 is TGCAGTGCTAGAGCCCCAGGGCACACCGGGGAGCTGTTTTTT.

This clonotype was detected many times. At one end the junction does not follow the germline gene, possibly because of a read error. This chain joins TRBV7-2 and TRBJ2-3; 8 bases are shared with TRBD2. There are 14 residues in the CDR3. Looked up from germline, CDR1 is SGHTA and CDR2 is FQGNSA. The CDR3 loop reads CASSLAGFTDTQYF. The DNA of the CDR3 is TGTGCCAGCAGTTTAGCGGGATTCACAGATACGCAGTATTTT. The complete variable domain, with remaining parts taken from reference TRBV7-2 and TRBJ2-3, reads GAGVSQSPSNKVTEKGKDVELRCDPISGHTALYWYRQSLGQGLEFLIYFQGNSAPDKSGLPSDRFSAERTGGSVSTLTIQRTQQEDSAVYLCASSLAGFTDTQYFGPGTRLTVL.

As for this clonotype: Being one base from a much bigger clone, this may be a read error. The gene calls are TRBV11-2 and TRBJ1-1, with D perhaps TRBD1 (5 bases). V lost 4 bases and J lost 2, with 8 bases in between. The CDR3 extends over 13 amino acids. Germline assignment: CDR1 SGHAT and CDR2 FQNNGV. In DNA form, the CDR3 reads TGTGCCAGCAGCTCGGACATAAACACTGAAGCTTTCTTT. Protein product: CASSSDINTEAFF.

This clonotype was counted a few times. J is TRBJ2-7 and V is TRBV20-1; TRBD2 is a possible D gene (5 bases). The CDR3 is 12 amino acids. Germline V gives CDR1 DFQATT, CDR2 SNEGSKA (reference sequence). V was cut by 5 bases and J by 7 bases, with 15 bases left in between. CDR3 DNA sequence: TGCAGTGCTCGGGAACCCACTAGGGAGCAGTACTTC. Residues: CSAREPTREQYF.

This clonotype was counted a few times. The CDR3 DNA follows: TGTGCCAGCAGTCCCTCGGGGGGGCGGGTAGCTTTCTTT. This encodes CASSPSGGRVAFF. V is TRBV28 and J is TRBJ1-1, with a weak D call TRBD1 (6 bases). V gave up 5 bases and J gave up 10 bases, with 17 bases separating them. The CDR3 loop spans 13 amino acids. Germline V gives CDR1 MDHEN, CDR2 SYDVKM.

This clonotype came up once. The V and J genes are TRBV20-1 and TRBJ2-1, with D possibly being TRBD1 (6 bases). The CDR3 loop spans 17 amino acids. V lost 2 bases to trimming and J lost 4 bases, with 21 bases between them. Germline V gene sequence: CDR1 DFQATT, CDR2 SNEGSKA (reference sequence). The CDR3 sequence: CSARSQGLVREYNEQFF. CDR3 coding DNA: TGCAGTGCTAGATCCCAGGGGCTCGTGCGAGAGTACAATGAGCAGTTCTTC.

The gene calls are TRBV2 and TRBJ2-3; either TRBD1 or TRBD2 may supply D (6 bases each). V was shortened by 11 bases and J by 1 base, with 16 bases between the two germline ends. Germline CDR1 and CDR2: SNHLY and FYNNEI. The CDR3 has 14 amino acids. CDR3 DNA: TGTGCCTACGGGGTGGGGGGCCGCACAGATACGCAGTATTTT. As protein: CAYGVGGRTDTQYF.

A few counts support this clonotype. Here the CDR3 reads CASSPNQGYTGELFF. The CDR3 DNA sequence: TGCGCCAGCAGCCCCAATCAGGGGTACACCGGGGAGCTGTTTTTT. This chain joins TRBV4-3 and TRBJ2-2, with D possibly TRBD1 on 6 matching bases. From germline, CDR1 is LGHNA and CDR2 YSLEER. This CDR3 has 15 residues. The germline V and J ends were trimmed by 4 bases and 3 bases, with 12 bases remaining between them.

This clonotype has just a few counts. The chain joins TRBV30 to TRBJ2-7; tentative D call: TRBD1 (6 bases). Germline V CDR1 and CDR2: GTSNPN, SVGIG (reference sequence). The length of the CDR3 is 13 residues. The germline V and J ends were trimmed by 1 base and 6 bases, with 13 bases remaining between them. The CDR3 loop is CAWSAQGSGEQYF. In nucleotides, the CDR3 is TGTGCCTGGAGTGCACAGGGATCTGGCGAGCAGTACTTC.

This clonotype was picked up many times. The V and J genes are TRBV12-3 or TRBV12-4 and TRBJ2-7; 7 bases agree with TRBD1. V lost 7 bases to trimming and J lost 0 bases; unmatched junction nucleotides: 3. The CDR3 extends over 13 amino acids. CDR3 loop: CASTRDSSYEQYF. CDR3 nucleotide sequence: TGTGCCAGCACACGGGACAGCTCCTACGAGCAGTACTTC.

This clonotype occurred a few times. The J gene is TRBJ2-2, the V gene TRBV20-1, with D uncertain. Germline assignment: CDR1 DFQATT and CDR2 SNEGSKA (reference sequence). V lost 1 base and J 0 bases, leaving 6 bases between the germline ends. This CDR3 spans 14 amino acids. DNA of the CDR3: TGCAGTGCTAGAGGGCAGTCGAACACCGGGGAGCTGTTTTTT. Translating it yields CSARGQSNTGELFF.

The table lists this clonotype with a few counts. The rearrangement links TRBV2 to TRBJ2-4, with 8 nucleotides matching TRBD2. CDR1 and CDR2 (germline): SNHLY, FYNNEI. This CDR3 is 15 amino acids long. The J segment lost 0 bases and the V segment lost 8 bases, leaving 6 bases of the junction unmatched. The CDR3 DNA reads as TGTGCCAGCCGGGAGGGACGACTAGCCAAAAACATTCAGTACTTC. Its protein product is CASREGRLAKNIQYF.

The V gene is TRBV10-3, the J gene TRBJ2-7; 9 bases agree with TRBD2. Germline CDR1 and CDR2: ENHRY and SYGVKD. V was clipped by 0 bases and J by 4 bases; unmatched bases: 4. The CDR3 runs 15 residues. The CDR3: CAISESQRGEYEQYF. The CDR3 bases are TGTGCCATCAGTGAGTCCCAGCGGGGGGAGTACGAGCAGTACTTC.